This entry describes one T cell receptor beta chain. Its antigen is not identified. Sequenced by immunoSEQ multiplex PCR; TCRdb stores in-frame clones only, minus some. The sample shows 70,000 to 90,000 clones, 81% of them seen only once. This entry is derived from a study of OX40 agonist ivuxolimab in advanced cancers. Germline lookup yields CDR1 SGHTA and CDR2 FQGNSA. This CDR3 region has 14 residues. Unmatched junction bases numbered 4, after V lost 5 bases and J lost 1 base. The study, taken as a whole, reports: With doses of 0.1-3.0 mg/kg, partial responders showed among the lowest clonal expansion.

This TCR derives from an adult with an advanced solid tumor such as melanoma, head and neck, liver or kidney cancer. The chain is built from TRBV7-2 and TRBJ2-7, with 8 positions matching TRBD1. The material sequenced was CD4+ or CD8+ T cells sorted from blood, taken in a trial of the OX40 agonist ivuxolimab. CDR3 amino acids: CASSGQGGSYEQYF. The CDR3 nucleotides are TGTGCCAGCAGCGGACAGGGCGGATCCTACGAGCAGTACTTC.